This T cell receptor beta chain was recovered during a study of shared clonotypes between healthy human individuals. CD45RO-negative cells were positively selected for CCR7, leaving out terminally differentiated effector memory CD45RA+ cells. CDR1 and CDR2 (germline): SEHNR, FQNEAQ (reference sequence). CDR3 length: 13 residues. Several immunoSEQ plates held equal portions of the genomic DNA taken from each subset. The input for sorted-subset replicate PCRs was approximately 190 ng DNA, 30,000 or so T cell genomes. Profiling relied on immunoSEQ multiplex PCR, and the TCRdb table lists in-frame clones only, not all of them. Among about 2 million clones, 85% to 95% were seen once, and the ten largest hold more than 0.95%.

The material sequenced was naive CD8+ T cells sorted from blood. J is TRBJ2-5 and V is TRBV7-9; D is unresolved. The better agreement between TRBJ2-7 and the DNA end casts doubt on the J call. The sequence came from a man younger than 35 in good health. CDR3 amino acids: CASSRTELYEQYF. The CDR3 coding sequence is TGTGCCAGCAGTCGGACGGAGCTTTACGAGCAGTACTTC.